This T cell receptor beta chain emerged from a study of OX40 agonist ivuxolimab in advanced cancers. As for the study in general: Participants, around 80% male, averaged around 64 years of age, ranging from about 23 to 90. Study-wide findings and caveats: Among patients with partial responses at 0.1-3.0 mg/kg, clonal expansion was among the lowest. The average count of expanded clones was higher among CD8+ T cells than among CD4+.

A word on this clone: Its antigen is as yet unknown.

CDR3 length: 13 residues. The V gene's germline CDR1 is SGHTA and CDR2 FQGNSA. With 5 bases removed from V and 5 bases from J, the gap between germline ends came to 13 bases. Profiling relied on immunoSEQ multiplex PCR, and the TCRdb table lists in-frame clones only, not all of them. Of roughly 60,000 clones in the sample, around 83% were seen once. Source: CD4+ or CD8+ T cells sorted from blood, taken in a trial of the OX40 agonist ivuxolimab. V is TRBV7-2 and J is TRBJ2-7, with D possibly being TRBD1 (5 bases). The sequence derives from an adult with an advanced solid tumor such as melanoma, head and neck, liver or kidney cancer. The CDR3 DNA follows: TGTGCCAGCAGCACACAGGTGTTCAACGAGCAGTACTTC. This sequence encodes CASSTQVFNEQYF. The variable domain in full, completed from reference TRBV7-2 and TRBJ2-7, reads GAGVSQSPSNKVTEKGKDVELRCDPISGHTALYWYRQSLGQGLEFLIYFQGNSAPDKSGLPSDRFSAERTGGSVSTLTIQRTQQEDSAVYLCASSTQVFNEQYFGPGTRLTVT.